The 21 T cell receptor beta chains below come from one sample, sequenced in a study of shared clonotypes between healthy human individuals. Clones were read by immunoSEQ multiplex PCR, and TCRdb kept only the in-frame ones, dropping some. Seen here are over a million clones, about 84% observed once, and the top ten hold under 0.8%. The sample was memory CD4+ T cells from PBMCs. Subset here: CD45RA-negative fraction. The receptors come from a man younger than 30 in good health. Some clones in this sample may be carry-over from other donors' samples.

This clone was seen a handful of times. The chain combines TRBV9 with TRBJ2-2; 10 nucleotides line up with TRBD2. J lost 4 bases, V lost 3 bases, and 0 bases had no gene match. The CDR3 sequence is 14 residues long. CDR1 and CDR2 (germline): SGDLS, YYNGEE. The CDR3 bases are TGTGCCAGCAGCGCTAGCGGGAGCACCGGGGAGCTGTTTTTT. This gives the protein CASSASGSTGELFF.

The chain is built from TRBV5-1 and TRBJ2-5; TRBD2 aligns across 10 bases. Germline V CDR1 and CDR2: SGHRS, YFSETQ. The CDR3 covers 18 residues. The trim removed 4 bases at V and 7 bases at J, leaving 19 bases unmatched. The CDR3 reads CASSPGTVSGRFMGTQYF. DNA of the CDR3: TGCGCCAGCAGCCCTGGGACAGTTAGCGGGAGGTTCATGGGGACCCAGTACTTC.

Ten or more counts support this clone. V usage is TRBV28 and J usage is TRBJ1-1; TRBD1 agrees at 9 bases. J gave up 9 bases and V 6 bases, and 11 bases lay outside the gene matches. CDR3 length: 14 amino acids. Germline assignment: CDR1 MDHEN and CDR2 SYDVKM. CDR3 sequence reads: CASSTWDRERKAFF. CDR3 nucleotide sequence: TGTGCCAGCAGCACATGGGACAGGGAAAGGAAAGCTTTCTTT.

This clone was counted a single time. The chain couples TRBV28 to TRBJ2-2; D is perhaps TRBD1 (6 bases). There are 14 residues in the CDR3. V shed 4 bases and J shed 3 bases, with 9 bases lying between them. CDR1 is MDHEN and CDR2 is SYDVKM in the germline V gene. CDR3 residues: CASSSGQDTGELFF. For the CDR3, the DNA is TGTGCCAGCAGTTCGGGACAAGACACCGGGGAGCTGTTTTTT.

The genes are TRBV7-2 and TRBJ1-5; no clear D gene. Trimming stripped 2 bases from V and 3 bases from J, with 8 bases between. Germline-derived CDR1 and CDR2 are SGHTA and FQGNSA. The CDR3 loop spans 14 amino acids. The CDR3, as DNA: TGTGCCAGCAGCTTAACCGGGGACAATCAGCCCCAGCATTTT. It encodes CASSLTGDNQPQHF.

The J gene is TRBJ2-1, the V gene TRBV7-3; D is undetermined. CDR1 is SGHTA and CDR2 is FQGTGA in the germline V gene. This CDR3 is 13 amino acids long. Deletions cut 1 base from V and 7 bases from J, with 8 bases between. The DNA for the CDR3 is TGTGCCAGCAGCTTAATGTGGGGTAATGAGCAGTTCTTC. Amino acids: CASSLMWGNEQFF.

The chain uses TRBV7-2 and TRBJ1-1; D perhaps matches TRBD1 (5 bases). Per the germline V gene, CDR1 is SGHTA and CDR2 is FQGNSA. The CDR3 is 17 amino acids. V dropped 5 bases and J dropped 0 bases, with 19 bases sitting between them. CDR3 amino acids: CASSPGQGRGMNTEAFF. In DNA, the CDR3 is TGTGCCAGCAGCCCCGGGCAAGGTCGGGGCATGAACACTGAAGCTTTCTTT.

The chain joins TRBV19 to TRBJ2-6; 8 nucleotides match TRBD2. Germline-derived CDR1 and CDR2 are LNHDA and SQIVND (reference sequence). The junction had 3 bases not matched to a gene; V was cut back by 1 base and J by 4 bases. The CDR3 sequence is 16 residues long. The CDR3 spells CASSIAREAGANVLTF. Written as DNA, the CDR3 is TGTGCCAGTAGTATAGCGCGGGAGGCCGGGGCCAACGTCCTGACTTTC.

Only one count was recorded for this clone. J is TRBJ2-1 and V is TRBV19, with TRBD2 matching over 8 bases. The CDR3 has 15 amino acids. Trimming removed 7 bases from V and 9 bases from J; junction bases left unmatched: 14. CDR1 LNHDA and CDR2 SQIVND come from the germline V gene (reference sequence). CDR3 DNA sequence: TGTGCCAGTACCCTCCCCGGGACTAGTTTTGGTGAGCAGTTCTTC. It translates to CASTLPGTSFGEQFF. The full variable domain, with the rest looked up from reference TRBV19 and TRBJ2-1, is DGGITQSPKYLFRKEGQNVTLSCEQNLNHDAMYWYRQDPGQGLRLIYYSQIVNDFQKGDIAEGYSVSREKKESFPLTVTSAQKNPTAFYLCASTLPGTSFGEQFFGPGTRLTVL.

The chain carries TRBV28 and TRBJ1-5; 10 bases fit TRBD1. V shed 7 bases, J shed 6 bases, and the junction held 12 bases outside the gene matches. Germline values: CDR1 MDHEN, CDR2 SYDVKM. This CDR3 contains 16 residues. CDR3 nucleotides: TGTGCCAGCACAAGACCGAGACAGGGGGCGCCTCAGCCCCAGCATTTT. This gives the protein CASTRPRQGAPQPQHF. Filled out from reference TRBV28 and TRBJ1-5, the complete variable domain reads DVKVTQSSRYLVKRTGEKVFLECVQDMDHENMFWYRQDPGLGLRLIYFSYDVKMKEKGDIPEGYSVSREKKERFSLILESASTNQTSMYLCASTRPRQGAPQPQHFGDGTRLSIL.

This clone appeared once. J is TRBJ2-5 and V is TRBV5-1; D might be TRBD2 (7 bases). CDR3 length: 16 residues. Germline loops: CDR1 SGHRS, CDR2 YFSETQ. Between the trimmed V and J ends, which lost 3 bases and 5 bases, there was a span of 20 bases. In DNA form, the CDR3 reads TGCGCCAGCAGCTCCCTACCTAGCGGAGGGGGGGAGACCCAGTACTTC. Translation: CASSSLPSGGGETQYF.

This clone turned up a few times. The chain uses TRBV9 and TRBJ1-5; the match to TRBD1 covers 7 bases. The V gene's germline CDR1 is SGDLS and CDR2 YYNGEE. V shed 3 bases, J shed 3 bases, and the junction held 3 bases outside the gene matches. The CDR3 contains 14 residues. CDR3 loop: CASSGQGTNQPQHF. The CDR3 nucleotides are TGTGCCAGCAGCGGACAGGGAACCAATCAGCCCCAGCATTTT.

The chain employs TRBV19 and TRBJ2-1, with 15 bases lining up with TRBD2. Germline V gene lookup returns CDR1 LNHDA and CDR2 SQIVND (reference sequence). Unmatched junction bases numbered 4, after V lost 6 bases and J lost 4 bases. The CDR3 length is 16 residues. For the CDR3, the DNA is TGTGCCAGTAGAGGTGGGACTAGCGGGGGGTACAATGAGCAGTTCTTC. Translation: CASRGGTSGGYNEQFF.

This chain connects TRBV5-6 to TRBJ1-2; D perhaps matches TRBD1 (5 bases). V lost 5 bases and J 8 bases, leaving 19 bases between the germline ends. The CDR3 is 14 amino acids. Germline V lookup: CDR1 SGHDT, CDR2 YYEEEE. The CDR3 region is CASSLGTSLIGYTF. The CDR3 region has the DNA TGTGCCAGCAGTCTCGGGACCTCGTTGATCGGCTACACCTTC.

The chain links TRBV5-4 to TRBJ2-7, with 9 positions matching TRBD2. The germline gives CDR1 SGHNT, CDR2 YYREEE (reference sequence). The ends lost 7 bases at V and 3 bases at J; junction bases unmatched: 11. The CDR3 sequence is 15 residues long. This CDR3 is CASGPGGGAYYEQYF. The CDR3 DNA is TGTGCCAGCGGGCCCGGCGGGGGGGCCTACTACGAGCAGTACTTC.

This rearrangement joins TRBV5-1 to TRBJ2-3; 12 bases fit TRBD2. V lost 4 bases to trimming and J lost 5 bases; unmatched junction nucleotides: 5. CDR1 and CDR2 from the germline V gene are SGHRS and YFSETQ. The CDR3 runs to 15 residues. CDR3 residues: CASSPLAGGRDTQYF. In nucleotides, the CDR3 is TGCGCCAGCAGCCCACTAGCGGGAGGAAGAGATACGCAGTATTTT.

The chain recombines TRBV18 with TRBJ1-1; D not certain. Germline loops: CDR1 KGHSH, CDR2 LQKENI. V lost 3 bases and J 1 base, leaving 12 bases between the germline ends. CDR3 size: 15 residues. Here the CDR3 reads CASSPFAGENTEAFF. Written as DNA, the CDR3 is TGTGCCAGCTCACCTTTTGCCGGGGAGAACACTGAAGCTTTCTTT.

The chain couples TRBV10-3 to TRBJ2-1, with 10 nucleotides matching TRBD2. The CDR3 length is 15 residues. V gave up 3 bases and J gave up 6 bases; unmatched junction bases: 5. Germline CDR1 and CDR2: ENHRY and SYGVKD. In DNA form, the CDR3 reads TGTGCCATCAGTGAATCTAGCGGGAGTGGCAATGAGCAGTTCTTC. It specifies CAISESSGSGNEQFF.

This sequence joins TRBV15 and TRBJ2-5; D not certain. Between the trimmed V and J ends, which lost 3 bases and 2 bases, there was a span of 10 bases. This CDR3 is 14 amino acids long. The germline CDR1 and CDR2 sequences are LNHNV and YYDKDF (reference sequence). The CDR3 DNA reads TGTGCCACCAGCAGCCACAACGTTCAAGAGACCCAGTACTTC. Its protein product is CATSSHNVQETQYF.

The J gene is TRBJ2-7, the V gene TRBV7-2, with TRBD1 matching over 7 bases. CDR3 length: 16 amino acids. The V gene end was trimmed by 0 bases and the J gene end by 1 base; junction bases not matched to a gene: 6. CDR1 is SGHTA, CDR2 FQGNSA, per germline. CDR3 sequence: CASSLALGQISYEQYF. The CDR3, as DNA: TGTGCCAGCAGCTTAGCTCTGGGACAGATATCCTACGAGCAGTACTTC. Together with reference TRBV7-2 and TRBJ2-7, the CDR3 gives the full variable domain: GAGVSQSPSNKVTEKGKDVELRCDPISGHTALYWYRQSLGQGLEFLIYFQGNSAPDKSGLPSDRFSAERTGGSVSTLTIQRTQQEDSAVYLCASSLALGQISYEQYFGPGTRLTVT.

This clone was found once. This chain connects TRBV6-1 to TRBJ1-5, with D perhaps TRBD1 (5 bases). Per the germline V gene, CDR1 is MNHNS and CDR2 is SASEGT. Trimming cost V 3 bases and J 6 bases, with 21 bases left between them. This CDR3 has 17 amino acids. The CDR3 here is CASSDTGLSRRGQPQHF. The CDR3 bases are TGTGCCAGCAGTGATACGGGGCTGTCGCGGCGGGGTCAGCCCCAGCATTTT.